This TCR beta chain emerged from a study of T cell responses to AZD1222 COVID-19 vaccine. Sequencing used immunoSEQ multiplex PCR; TCRdb keeps in-frame clones, though not all of them. This sample has about 120,000 clones, with approximately 90% found just once. This CDR3 spans 15 amino acids. Germline CDR1 reads SGDLS; CDR2 reads YYNGEE. V lost 4 bases, J lost 1 base, and 14 bases lay in between. The sequences come from peripheral blood, collected 28 days after the second AZD1222 dose. This sequence joins TRBV9 and TRBJ2-5; no clear D. This receptor was taken from an adult who received the AZD1222 COVID-19 vaccine. CDR3 protein: CASSPAVRFQETQYF. CDR3 DNA sequence: TGTGCCAGCAGCCCCGCGGTACGGTTCCAAGAGACCCAGTACTTC.